A selection of T cell receptor beta chains follows, all from one sample in a study of vaccination effects on CD4 cells after COVID-19. Libraries were prepared by immunoSEQ multiplex PCR; TCRdb keeps only in-frame clonotypes and omits some of them. This sample has tens of thousands of clones, with about 80% found just once. Their target antigens are unknown. Specimen: CD4+ T cells from PBMCs cultured with HCoV-229E spike peptides, collected after COVID-19 vaccination. Receptor source: a human donor who received a COVID-19 vaccine. The CDR3 runs from the conserved cysteine through the conserved F or W. The order of the fields is clone size, D gene, V gene, J gene, CDR3 protein, CDR3 DNA. A D gene is named only where the DNA matches it firmly. Not every row has a clone size; where given, it reads once, few, many or a size class.

>.|.|TRBV7-3|TRBJ2-1
CASSPRGGQQYNEQFF
TGTGCCAGCAGCCCCCGTGGGGGACAACAATACAATGAGCAGTTCTTC
>.|TRBD2|TRBV5-1|TRBJ2-2
CASRPIAGPAETGELFF
TGCGCCAGCAGACCCATAGCGGGGCCAGCGGAAACCGGGGAGCTGTTTTTT
>.|TRBD1|TRBV13|TRBJ1-6
CASRRQGASPLHF
TGTGCCAGCCGAAGACAGGGAGCTTCACCCCTCCACTTT
>.|.|TRBV2|TRBJ1-2
CASSEIAGYTF
TGTGCCAGCAGTGAGATCGCTGGCTACACCTTC
>.|.|TRBV9|TRBJ1-6
CASSLRVLDNSPLHF
TGTGCCAGCAGCCTCAGGGTCCTCGATAATTCACCCCTCCACTTT
>few|TRBD1|TRBV15|TRBJ1-5
CATSRDRDRGALNQPQHF
TGTGCCACCAGCAGAGATCGAGACAGGGGAGCGCTCAATCAGCCCCAGCATTTT
>.|.|TRBV18|TRBJ1-3
CASSSGRLLSGNTIYF
TGTGCCAGCTCATCGGGACGCCTCCTCTCTGGAAACACCATATATTTT
>.|TRBD1|TRBV5-1|TRBJ2-1
CASSLAGKGQVNYNEQFF
TGCGCCAGCAGCTTGGCCGGTAAGGGACAGGTGAATTACAATGAGCAGTTCTTC
>.|.|TRBV2|TRBJ2-4
CASIPPAYPKNIQYF
TGTGCCAGCATCCCCCCAGCCTACCCCAAAAACATTCAGTACTTC
>.|.|TRBV9|TRBJ1-2
CASSVVRTAMDYTF
TGTGCCAGCAGCGTAGTTCGGACGGCCATGGACTACACCTTC
>.|.|TRBV5-4|TRBJ1-1
CASSGPYEAFF
TGTGCCAGCAGCGGGCCCTATGAAGCTTTCTTT
>.|.|TRBV7-9|TRBJ1-4
CASSPGVLTYEKLFF
TGTGCCAGCAGCCCAGGGGTTCTGACATATGAAAAACTGTTTTTT
>few|.|TRBV5-1|TRBJ2-5
CASRVGQQETQYF
TGCGCCAGCAGGGTTGGACAGCAAGAGACCCAGTACTTC
>once|TRBD1|TRBV24-1|TRBJ2-3
CATSDFRGTDTQYF
TGTGCCACCAGTGATTTCAGGGGGACAGATACGCAGTATTTT
>.|.|TRBV5-1|TRBJ1-1
CASSDPRGWGEAFF
TGCGCCAGCAGCGACCCGCGGGGCTGGGGTGAAGCTTTCTTT
>.|TRBD2|TRBV6-2/TRBV6-3|TRBJ2-3
CASSRILAVSTDTQYF
TGTGCCAGCAGCCGAATACTAGCGGTTAGCACAGATACGCAGTATTTT
>.|TRBD2|TRBV3-1/TRBV3-2|TRBJ2-5
CASSQRVTSGGGRETQYF
TGTGCCAGCAGCCAACGAGTGACTAGCGGGGGTGGAAGAGAGACCCAGTACTTC
>.|.|TRBV18|TRBJ2-3
CASSPPRGTESTDTQYF
TGTGCCAGCTCACCACCTAGAGGGACGGAAAGCACAGATACGCAGTATTTT
>few|.|TRBV7-2|TRBJ1-4
CASSSRPGGTNEKLFF
TGTGCCAGCAGCTCCCGGCCCGGGGGTACGAATGAAAAACTGTTTTTT
>.|TRBD1|TRBV5-1|TRBJ1-1
CASSYKQGINEAFF
TGCGCCAGCAGCTATAAACAGGGGATAAATGAAGCTTTCTTT
>.|TRBD1|TRBV9|TRBJ2-2
CASRAQGPTNTGELFF
TGTGCCAGCAGGGCACAGGGGCCCACGAACACCGGGGAGCTGTTTTTT
>few|.|TRBV27|TRBJ1-5
CASSFVGDQPQHF
TGTGCCAGCAGTTTTGTTGGAGATCAGCCCCAGCATTTT
>.|.|TRBV5-1|TRBJ2-2
CASSRDGTNTGELFF
TGCGCCAGCAGCCGAGACGGAACGAACACCGGGGAGCTGTTTTTT
>.|.|TRBV7-5|TRBJ1-1
CARSPDRGTEAFF
TGTGCCAGAAGCCCAGACAGGGGAACTGAAGCTTTCTTT
>few|.|TRBV2|TRBJ1-1
CASREGYTEAFF
TGTGCCAGCAGGGAAGGTTACACTGAAGCTTTCTTT
>.|.|TRBV28|TRBJ1-2
CASSELGGANYGYTF
TGTGCCAGCAGTGAGTTGGGGGGGGCTAACTATGGCTACACCTTC
>few|TRBD1|TRBV10-2|TRBJ1-4
CATTGDNEKLFF
TGCGCCACCACAGGGGACAATGAAAAACTGTTTTTT
>once|.|TRBV7-2|TRBJ2-4
CASSLAIERSKNIQYF
TGTGCCAGCAGCTTAGCTATTGAGCGCAGCAAAAACATTCAGTACTTC
>.|.|TRBV14|TRBJ1-2
CASSQVPGNYGYTF
TGTGCCAGCAGCCAAGTACCCGGGAACTATGGCTACACCTTC
>.|.|TRBV28|TRBJ1-1
CASSPLQGYTEAFF
TGTGCCAGCAGTCCGCTACAGGGTTACACTGAAGCTTTCTTT
>.|.|TRBV18|TRBJ1-1
CASLWNKDLATEAFF
TGTGCCAGCTTGTGGAACAAGGACTTGGCCACTGAAGCTTTCTTT
>.|.|TRBV24-1|TRBJ2-2
CAIQRGTYNTGELFF
TGTGCCATCCAAAGAGGGACATATAACACCGGGGAGCTGTTTTTT
>.|.|TRBV27|TRBJ1-2
CASSGQTRVDYYGYTF
TGTGCCAGCAGCGGGCAGACGAGAGTAGACTACTATGGCTACACCTTC
>.|.|TRBV9|TRBJ2-5
CASSPTGRETQYF
TGTGCCAGCAGCCCGACGGGCCGAGAGACCCAGTACTTC
>.|.|TRBV6-4|TRBJ1-2
CASSGGQGYGYTF
TGTGCCAGCAGTGGGGGACAAGGCTATGGCTACACCTTC
>.|TRBD2|TRBV5-5|TRBJ2-1
CASSFSGGANEQFF
TGTGCCAGCAGCTTTAGCGGGGGGGCCAATGAGCAGTTCTTC
>.|TRBD2|TRBV19|TRBJ2-3
CASKGAQRGLSTDTQYF
TGTGCCAGTAAGGGCGCCCAGCGGGGGCTAAGCACAGATACGCAGTATTTT
>.|TRBD1|TRBV6-5|TRBJ1-6
CASRGQGYNSPLHF
TGTGCCAGCCGCGGACAGGGATATAATTCACCCCTCCACTTT
>.|.|TRBV6-5|TRBJ1-2
CASSPGRWHYGYTF
TGTGCCAGCAGCCCAGGGCGCTGGCACTATGGCTACACCTTC
>.|TRBD1|TRBV3-1/TRBV3-2|TRBJ1-2
CASSRATGTNYGYTF
TGTGCCAGCAGCCGCGCGACAGGGACTAACTATGGCTACACCTTC
>.|.|TRBV18|TRBJ2-2
CASSGTLNTGELFF
TGTGCCAGCTCCGGGACACTTAACACCGGGGAGCTGTTTTTT
>.|.|TRBV28|TRBJ1-2
CASSLWTDLNYGYTF
TGTGCCAGCAGTTTATGGACGGACTTAAACTATGGCTACACCTTC
>once|.|TRBV19|TRBJ1-6
CASSIQPILDNSPLHF
TGTGCCAGTAGTATACAGCCGATCCTAGATAATTCACCCCTCCACTTT
>.|.|TRBV18|TRBJ1-5
CASSPGTHLNNQPQHF
TGTGCCAGCTCACCGGGGACACATCTCAACAATCAGCCCCAGCATTTT
>.|.|TRBV7-8|TRBJ1-5
CASSLWSEYNQPQHF
TGTGCCAGCAGCTTATGGTCCGAATACAATCAGCCCCAGCATTTT
>.|.|TRBV3-1/TRBV3-2|TRBJ2-1
CASSHGGEQFF
TGTGCCAGCAGCCACGGGGGAGAGCAGTTCTTC
>.|.|TRBV30|TRBJ1-3
CAWSGGRGNGNTIYF
TGTGCCTGGAGTGGGGGCAGGGGTAATGGAAACACCATATATTTT
>once|TRBD2|TRBV5-5|TRBJ2-2
CASSLGTSLTGELFF
TGTGCCAGCAGCTTGGGGACTAGCCTCACCGGGGAGCTGTTTTTT
>.|.|TRBV10-1|TRBJ1-1
CASSFGGPNTEAFF
TGCGCCAGCAGTTTTGGGGGGCCGAACACTGAAGCTTTCTTT
>.|TRBD1|TRBV9|TRBJ1-5
CASSGSGGGQPQHF
TGTGCCAGCAGCGGATCAGGGGGCGGTCAGCCCCAGCATTTT
>few|.|TRBV6-4|TRBJ1-3
CASSEQVGNTIYF
TGTGCCAGCAGTGAACAGGTTGGAAACACCATATATTTT
>once|TRBD1|TRBV5-8|TRBJ2-3
CASPRGQESTDTQYF
TGTGCCAGCCCCCGAGGACAGGAAAGCACAGATACGCAGTATTTT
>.|.|TRBV6-5|TRBJ2-5
CASSSKISSIQTQYF
TGTGCCAGCAGTTCAAAAATATCTAGCATTCAGACCCAGTACTTC
>.|TRBD2|TRBV10-3|TRBJ2-1
CAISGTSVEQFF
TGTGCCATCAGTGGGACTAGTGTTGAGCAGTTCTTC
>once|TRBD1|TRBV12-3/TRBV12-4|TRBJ1-1
CASSLYRGTEAFF
TGTGCCAGCAGTTTATACAGGGGAACTGAAGCTTTCTTT
>once|.|TRBV18|TRBJ2-2
CASSPPAPSTGELFF
TGTGCCAGCTCACCACCGGCCCCTAGTACCGGGGAGCTGTTTTTT
>.|.|TRBV11-2|TRBJ2-3
CASSLFGSTDTQYF
TGTGCCAGCAGCTTATTTGGGAGCACAGATACGCAGTATTTT